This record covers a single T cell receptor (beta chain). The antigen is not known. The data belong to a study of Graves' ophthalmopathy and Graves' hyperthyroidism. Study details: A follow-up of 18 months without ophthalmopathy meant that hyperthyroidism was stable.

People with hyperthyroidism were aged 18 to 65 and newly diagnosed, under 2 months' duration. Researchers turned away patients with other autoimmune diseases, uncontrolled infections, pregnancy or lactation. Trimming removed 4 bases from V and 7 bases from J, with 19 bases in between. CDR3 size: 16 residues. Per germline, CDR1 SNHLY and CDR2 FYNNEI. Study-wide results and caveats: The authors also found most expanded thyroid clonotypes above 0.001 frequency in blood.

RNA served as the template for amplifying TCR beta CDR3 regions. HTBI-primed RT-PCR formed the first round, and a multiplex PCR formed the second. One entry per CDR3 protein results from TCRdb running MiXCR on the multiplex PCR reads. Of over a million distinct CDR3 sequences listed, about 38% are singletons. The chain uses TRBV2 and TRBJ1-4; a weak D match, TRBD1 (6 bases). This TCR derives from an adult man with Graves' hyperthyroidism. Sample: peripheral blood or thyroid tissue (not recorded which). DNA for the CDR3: TGTGCCAGCAGTGCCGGGACGAGGGGGATCGGTGAAAAACTGTTTTTT. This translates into CASSAGTRGIGEKLFF.